This passage covers 18 T cell receptor beta chains from one sample sequenced in a study of early T cells in non-severe SARS-CoV-2 infection. Each CDR3 protein is one row after TCRdb ran MiXCR on the 5' RACE reads. The table includes some 50,000 distinct CDR3 sequences, around 9% detected once. Source material: whole blood. These receptors were taken from an adult who was a healthcare worker with PCR-confirmed SARS-CoV-2 infection or an uninfected control (not recorded which).

The J gene is TRBJ2-1, the V gene TRBV27; 8 bases agree with TRBD2. Unmatched junction bases numbered 8, after V lost 9 bases and J lost 7 bases. The CDR3 totals 13 residues. Germline V lookup: CDR1 MNHEY, CDR2 SMNVEV (reference sequence). The CDR3 nucleotides read TGTGCCAGTTCGGGACTAGAGAGGAATGAGCAGTTCTTC. Its protein product is CASSGLERNEQFF.

The rearrangement uses TRBV9 and TRBJ2-2; no definite D call. The CDR3 consists of 14 residues. Germline lookup yields CDR1 SGDLS and CDR2 YYNGEE. Between the trimmed V and J ends, which lost 5 bases and 3 bases, there was a span of 11 bases. The CDR3 reads CASRKRSDTGELFF. CDR3 in DNA: TGTGCCAGCAGGAAAAGGAGTGACACCGGGGAGCTGTTTTTT.

This clonotype was observed many times. The V gene is TRBV9, the J gene TRBJ2-3; D remains ambiguous. The germline gives CDR1 SGDLS, CDR2 YYNGEE. The CDR3 spans 16 residues. The germline V and J ends were trimmed by 3 bases and 2 bases, with 16 bases remaining between them. The CDR3 DNA sequence: TGTGCCAGCAGCGCGCGGACGTCGCTGGACACAGATACGCAGTATTTT. Translated: CASSARTSLDTDTQYF.

The chain carries TRBV11-2 and TRBJ2-3, with TRBD2 matching 13 bases. Germline CDR1 is SGHAT and CDR2 is FQNNGV. V shed 6 bases and J 2 bases; nucleotides not matched to a gene: 5. The CDR3 is 16 amino acids. The CDR3 region has the DNA TGTGCCAGCAGGGGACTAGCGGGGACCCTCACAGATACGCAGTATTTT. Translated, it gives CASRGLAGTLTDTQYF.

A few counts support this clonotype. This chain links TRBV5-1 with TRBJ2-5, with D maybe TRBD2 (5 bases). The length of the CDR3 is 13 residues. Germline V CDR1 and CDR2: SGHRS, YFSETQ. Between the trimmed V and J ends, which lost 1 base and 3 bases, there was a span of 7 bases. The CDR3 DNA reads as TGCGCCAGCAGCTTGTCCGGGAAAGAGACCCAGTACTTC. The encoded protein is CASSLSGKETQYF.

This clonotype was counted between two and nine times. The V call is TRBV6-2 or TRBV6-3, the J call TRBJ2-7, with 7 bases identical to TRBD1. The CDR3 spans 13 residues. Per the germline V gene, CDR1 is MNHEY and CDR2 is SVGEGT. The trim removed 6 bases at V and 2 bases at J, leaving 4 bases unmatched. CDR3: CASRLTGTYEQYF. The CDR3 nucleotides read TGTGCCAGCAGGCTGACAGGGACCTACGAGCAGTACTTC.

This clonotype came up many times. This sequence joins TRBV27 and TRBJ1-5; weak D call: TRBD1 (5 bases). V lost 0 bases and J lost 7, with 10 bases in between. The CDR3 contains 14 residues. CDR1 MNHEY and CDR2 SMNVEV come from the germline V gene (reference sequence). The CDR3 DNA sequence: TGTGCCAGCAGTTTATCGGGGTGGGGCCAGCCCCAGCATTTT. As protein: CASSLSGWGQPQHF.

This clonotype was detected a few times. V and J are TRBV7-9 and TRBJ2-1; D perhaps matches TRBD2 (5 bases). The CDR3 loop spans 17 amino acids. V lost 0 bases and J lost 0, with 12 bases in between. Per the germline V gene, CDR1 is SEHNR and CDR2 is FQNEAQ (reference sequence). CDR3 sequence reads: CASSLARGNPSYNEQFF. The CDR3 coding sequence is TGTGCCAGCAGCTTAGCGAGAGGGAATCCCTCCTACAATGAGCAGTTCTTC.

This clonotype was seen a handful of times. The chain employs TRBV3-1 and TRBJ1-4; possibly TRBD1 for D (5 bases). In germline, CDR1 is LGHDT, CDR2 YNNKEL (reference sequence). The CDR3 is 15 amino acids. Trimming left V 4 bases short and J 5 bases short, with 14 bases between. The CDR3 loop is CASSPKGRPNEKLFF. CDR3 nucleotide sequence: TGTGCCAGCAGCCCCAAGGGGCGACCCAATGAAAAACTGTTTTTT.

The genes are TRBV19 and TRBJ2-2; no reliable D call. V lost 3 bases to trimming and J lost 15 bases, with 11 bases between them. Germline V gene lookup returns CDR1 LNHDA and CDR2 SQIVND (reference sequence). The length of the CDR3 is 11 residues. CDR3 region: CASSIFKDVFF. The DNA for the CDR3 is TGTGCCAGTAGTATTTTCAAGGATGTGTTTTTT. Based on the CDR3 plus reference TRBV19 and TRBJ2-2, the full variable domain is DGGITQSPKYLFRKEGQNVTLSCEQNLNHDAMYWYRQDPGQGLRLIYYSQIVNDFQKGDIAEGYSVSREKKESFPLTVTSAQKNPTAFYLCASSIFKDVFFGEGSRLTVL.

The CDR3 nucleotides are TGTGCCAGCTCCCCCGGGCAGACCCTCCTGGACGAGCAGTACTTC. Protein: CASSPGQTLLDEQYF. The rearrangement links TRBV12-3 or TRBV12-4 to TRBJ2-7, with unresolved D. V lost 8 bases and J 5 bases, leaving 22 bases between the germline ends. The CDR3 spans 15 residues.

The V and J genes are TRBV2 and TRBJ2-1; D is ambiguous. The CDR3 length is 11 residues. Germline lookup yields CDR1 SNHLY and CDR2 FYNNEI. V lost 4 bases and J 6 bases, leaving 4 bases between the germline ends. CDR3 amino acids: CASSGLNEQFF. The CDR3 DNA reads TGTGCCAGCAGTGGCCTCAATGAGCAGTTCTTC.

The chain has TRBV6-1 and TRBJ1-2; D unclear. The CDR3 runs 10 residues. CDR1 MNHNS and CDR2 SASEGT come from the germline V gene. Trimming removed 10 bases at V and 4 bases at J, with 7 bases between. CDR3 protein: CATETYGYTF. The CDR3 coding sequence is TGTGCCACGGAAACCTATGGCTACACCTTC.

This clonotype was counted only a few times. The CDR3 loop is CSATQENELFF. CDR3 DNA sequence: TGCAGTGCTACGCAGGAAAATGAGCTGTTTTTT. The chain employs TRBV20-1 and TRBJ2-2, with D uncertain. CDR3 length equals 11 residues. Trimming removed 4 bases from V and 11 bases from J, with 11 bases in between. In germline, CDR1 is DFQATT, CDR2 SNEGSKA (reference sequence).

This clonotype was detected many times. The gene calls are TRBV7-6 and TRBJ1-2; D possibly corresponds to TRBD1 (6 bases). The germline CDR1 and CDR2 sequences are SGHVS and FNYEAQ. CDR3 length: 14 amino acids. Trimming left V 2 bases short and J 3 bases short, with 10 bases between. The CDR3 here is CASSLWDNHYGYTF. DNA for the CDR3: TGTGCCAGCAGCTTATGGGACAACCACTATGGCTACACCTTC.

In its sample, this clonotype was seen many times. V and J are TRBV4-1 and TRBJ2-5; weak D call: TRBD2 (6 bases). Looked up from germline, CDR1 is MGHRA and CDR2 is YSYEKL. The CDR3 is 15 residues long. Deletions cut 1 base from V and 1 base from J, with 10 bases between. Written as DNA, the CDR3 is TGCGCCAGCAGCCAAGTATCGGGGGTCCAAGAGACCCAGTACTTC. Its protein product is CASSQVSGVQETQYF.

Details on this clonotype: At one boundary the junction diverges from the germline segment, which might be a read error. The gene calls are TRBV11-2 and TRBJ2-1, with 7 bases lining up with TRBD2. The CDR3 covers 14 residues. Germline V gives CDR1 SGHAT, CDR2 FQNNGV. The CDR3 region is CASSLDPWEGEPFF. In DNA form, the CDR3 reads TGTGCCAGCAGCTTAGATCCCTGGGAGGGTGAGCCGTTCTTC. The variable domain in full, completed from reference TRBV11-2 and TRBJ2-1, reads EAGVAQSPRYKIIEKRQSVAFWCNPISGHATLYWYQQILGQGPKLLIQFQNNGVVDDSQLPKDRFSAERLKGVDSTLKIQPAKLEDSAVYLCASSLDPWEGEPFFGPGTRLTVL.

Ten or more counts support this clonotype. J is TRBJ2-1 and V is TRBV3-1; no definite D call. Looked up from germline, CDR1 is LGHDT and CDR2 is YNNKEL (reference sequence). CDR3 length: 11 amino acids. With 1 base removed from V and 8 bases from J, the gap between germline ends came to 3 bases. The CDR3 coding sequence is TGTGCCAGCAGCCAAGCTTATGAGCAGTTCTTC. Translating gives CASSQAYEQFF.